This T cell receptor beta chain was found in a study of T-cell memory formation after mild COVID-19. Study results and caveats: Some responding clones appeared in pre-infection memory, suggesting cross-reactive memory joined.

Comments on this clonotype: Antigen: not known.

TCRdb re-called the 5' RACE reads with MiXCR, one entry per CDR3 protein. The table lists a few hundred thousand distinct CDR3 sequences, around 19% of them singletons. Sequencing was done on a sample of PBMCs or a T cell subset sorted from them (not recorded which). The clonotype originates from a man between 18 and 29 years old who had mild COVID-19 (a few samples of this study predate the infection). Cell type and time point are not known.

CDR3 sequence (DNA): TGTGCCAGCAGTTACTCGCCGTGGGATGAGCAGTTCTTC. This codes for CASSYSPWDEQFF. The chain is built from TRBV6-6 and TRBJ2-1; D gene ambiguous. CDR3 length: 13 amino acids. The germline CDR1 and CDR2 sequences are MNHNY and SVGAGI (reference sequence). V lost 0 bases and J 8 bases, leaving 8 bases between the germline ends.